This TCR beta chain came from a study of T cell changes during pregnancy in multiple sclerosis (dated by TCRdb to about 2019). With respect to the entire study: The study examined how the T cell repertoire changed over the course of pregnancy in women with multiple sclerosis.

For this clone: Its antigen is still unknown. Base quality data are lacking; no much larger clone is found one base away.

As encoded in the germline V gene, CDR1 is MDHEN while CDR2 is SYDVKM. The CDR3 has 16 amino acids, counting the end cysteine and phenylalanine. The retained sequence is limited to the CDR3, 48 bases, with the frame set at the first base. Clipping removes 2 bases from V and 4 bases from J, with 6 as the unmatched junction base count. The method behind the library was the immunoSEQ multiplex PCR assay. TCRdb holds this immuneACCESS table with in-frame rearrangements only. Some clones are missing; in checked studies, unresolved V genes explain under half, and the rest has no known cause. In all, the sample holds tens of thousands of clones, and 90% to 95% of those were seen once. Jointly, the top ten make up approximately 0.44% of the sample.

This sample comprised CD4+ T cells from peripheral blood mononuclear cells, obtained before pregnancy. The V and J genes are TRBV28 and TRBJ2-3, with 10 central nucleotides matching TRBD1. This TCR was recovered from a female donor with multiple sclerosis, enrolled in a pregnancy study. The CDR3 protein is CASSLSRTGGADTQYF. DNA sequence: TGTGCCAGCAGTTTAAGTAGGACAGGGGGTGCAGATACGCAGTATTTT.